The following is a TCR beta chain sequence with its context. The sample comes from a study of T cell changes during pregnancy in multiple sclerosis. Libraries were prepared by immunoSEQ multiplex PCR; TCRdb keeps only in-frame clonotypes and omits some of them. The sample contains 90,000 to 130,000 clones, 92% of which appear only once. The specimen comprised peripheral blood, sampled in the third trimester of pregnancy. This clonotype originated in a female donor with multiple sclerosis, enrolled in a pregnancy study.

The CDR3, as DNA: TGTGCCAGCAGCCCCGGGATTCACACAGATACGCAGTATTTT. It codes for CASSPGIHTDTQYF. V and J are TRBV7-9 and TRBJ2-3, with D maybe TRBD2 (5 bases). The germline V gene encodes CDR1 SEHNR and CDR2 FQNEAQ (reference sequence). V lost 5 bases and J lost 2, with 11 bases in between. CDR3 size: 14 residues.